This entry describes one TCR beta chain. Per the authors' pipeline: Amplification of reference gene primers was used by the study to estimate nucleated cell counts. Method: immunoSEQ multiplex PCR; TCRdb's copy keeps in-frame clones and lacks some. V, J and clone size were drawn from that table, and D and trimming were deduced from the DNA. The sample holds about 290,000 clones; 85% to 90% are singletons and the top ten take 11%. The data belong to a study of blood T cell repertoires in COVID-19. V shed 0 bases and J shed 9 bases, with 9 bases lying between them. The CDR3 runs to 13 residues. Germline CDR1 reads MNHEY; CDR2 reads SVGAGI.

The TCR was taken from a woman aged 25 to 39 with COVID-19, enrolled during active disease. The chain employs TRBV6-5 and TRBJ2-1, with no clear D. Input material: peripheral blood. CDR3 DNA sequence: TGTGCCAGCAGTTACTCCCTGTTCTCTGAGCAGTTCTTC. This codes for CASSYSLFSEQFF.